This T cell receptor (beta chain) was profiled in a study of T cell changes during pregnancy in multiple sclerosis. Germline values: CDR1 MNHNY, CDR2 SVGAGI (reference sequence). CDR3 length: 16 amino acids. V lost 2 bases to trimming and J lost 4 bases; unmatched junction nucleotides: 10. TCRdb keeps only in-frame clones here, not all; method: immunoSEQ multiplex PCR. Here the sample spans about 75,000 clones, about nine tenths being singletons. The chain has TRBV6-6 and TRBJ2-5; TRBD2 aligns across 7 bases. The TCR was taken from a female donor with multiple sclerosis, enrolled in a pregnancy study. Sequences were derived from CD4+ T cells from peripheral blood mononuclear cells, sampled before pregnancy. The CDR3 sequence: CASSYRGGEGRETQYF. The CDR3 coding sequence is TGTGCCAGCAGTTACCGAGGCGGGGAGGGCAGAGAGACCCAGTACTTC.